The rows below give T cell receptor beta chains drawn from one sample of a study of CD8 T cells in ankylosing spondylitis. TCRdb recomputed calls from the 5' RACE reads with MiXCR, one row per CDR3 protein. The table records 800,000 to 900,000 distinct CDR3 sequences, approximately 12% of them present only once. Sequences were obtained from blood, either unsorted or a sorted T cell fraction (not recorded which). Every receptor here comes from a male donor with ankylosing spondylitis. The CDR3 runs from the conserved cysteine through the conserved F or W. Clone size is not always given. Where it is, it says once, few, many or a class for expanded clones.

clone size	V gene	J gene	CDR3 protein
many	TRBV29-1	TRBJ1-1	CSVEAGPNTEAFF
many	TRBV7-6	TRBJ2-5	CASSLSLLETQYF
.	TRBV10-3	TRBJ2-3	CAISGGRLSTDTQYF
many	TRBV29-1	TRBJ2-3	CSVERRGAIDTQYF
.	TRBV7-9	TRBJ2-5	CASSFMGVEETQYF
.	TRBV6-1	TRBJ2-5	CASSATGGFETQYF
.	TRBV7-2	TRBJ2-3	CASSTVAPLGDTQYF
.	TRBV30	TRBJ2-4	CAWNSGQNIQYF
few	TRBV7-2	TRBJ2-5	CASSRGGINYF
many	TRBV20-1	TRBJ1-5	CSARARQGDQPQHF
.	TRBV7-2	TRBJ1-6	CASSLVMGPNIRSPLHF
many	TRBV20-1	TRBJ2-1	CSATRLAGGPNEQFF
many	TRBV29-1	TRBJ2-3	CSEGGAGSGTDTQYF
many	TRBV29-1	TRBJ1-5	CSVAPWRGEDQPQHF
.	TRBV6-5	TRBJ2-7	CASSYHGRSSYEQYF
few	TRBV20-1	TRBJ1-5	CSAPVDLGQPQHF
.	TRBV5-1	TRBJ2-1	CASSWGANGNEQFF
few	TRBV24-1	TRBJ1-2	CAAGRANYGYTF
many	TRBV12-3/TRBV12-4	TRBJ2-1	CASSLASGRIYEQFF
.	TRBV20-1	TRBJ1-4	CSAMGQENEKLFF